This TCR beta chain was documented in a study of naive and memory T cell subsets. Notes on the study in general: This RNA-based method may be sensitive to activation-related transcript changes.

RNA was extracted from around 2.5 ml of whole blood of healthy adults. TCR cDNA received a 3' ligated oligonucleotide that carried a UMI. Reverse transcription used DNase-treated unsorted total RNA, aiming for roughly 1 to 1000 ng. Alpha and beta constant region primers primed reverse transcription for blood and skin samples. Amplification of ligated cDNA took four PCR rounds with SP2 and nested alpha and beta constant primers. MiXCR was run by TCRdb on the 5' RACE reads, yielding one entry per CDR3 protein. The sample yields under 25,000 distinct CDR3 sequences, roughly 4.1% seen once. This clonotype was recorded many times. Its target is not known. The CDR3 is 18 amino acids. Germline-derived CDR1 and CDR2 are MGHDK and SYGVNS. Trimming cost V 7 bases and J 8 bases; bases outside gene matches: 23.

This chain links TRBV25-1 with TRBJ2-1; 7 bases align to TRBD2. This sequence originates from a male donor in good health. The CDR3 nucleotides read TGTGCCAGCATGAACCCGCCAGGGAGAGCTAGCGGTACTCATGAGCAGTTCTTC. Translated: CASMNPPGRASGTHEQFF.